These 20 T cell receptor beta chains came from one sample sequenced in a study of PD-L1 blockade in urothelial cancer. The repertoire was sequenced with immunoSEQ multiplex PCR; TCRdb's copy has only in-frame clones and lacks some. This table has around 51,000 clones, 75% to 90% appearing once. Sample: PBMCs, taken around atezolizumab (anti-PD-L1) treatment. The receptors were sampled from a man between 60 and 75 years old with urothelial cancer.

This chain joins TRBV6-5 and TRBJ2-3, with 7 bases that match TRBD1. V gave up 7 bases and J gave up 3 bases; unmatched junction bases: 4. This CDR3 is built from 13 residues. The germline CDR1 and CDR2 sequences are MNHEY and SVGAGI. The CDR3 reads CASKLTGTDTQYF. CDR3 nucleotide sequence: TGTGCCAGCAAACTGACAGGGACAGATACGCAGTATTTT.

The rearrangement links TRBV27 to TRBJ1-5; 9 bases match TRBD1. CDR1 is MNHEY and CDR2 is SMNVEV in the germline V gene (reference sequence). J gave up 9 bases and V 5 bases, and 11 bases lay outside the gene matches. The CDR3 spans 15 residues. Here the CDR3 DNA reads TGTGCCAGCAGTGTCACCGGGACAGGGATCCGGCCCCAGCATTTT. This encodes CASSVTGTGIRPQHF.

The V and J genes are TRBV28 and TRBJ2-7, with 11 nucleotides matching TRBD1. The germline CDR1 and CDR2 sequences are MDHEN and SYDVKM. The junction had 5 bases not matched to a gene; V was cut back by 7 bases and J by 6 bases. The CDR3 has 13 residues. The CDR3 is CASNRDRGFEQYF. CDR3 sequence (DNA): TGTGCCAGCAACCGGGACAGGGGGTTCGAGCAGTACTTC.

The chain has TRBV5-1 and TRBJ2-5; D gene ambiguous. The V gene's germline CDR1 is SGHRS and CDR2 YFSETQ. CDR3 length equals 13 residues. Trimming cost V 0 bases and J 5 bases, with 8 bases left between them. Here the CDR3 reads CASSLGQAETQYF. CDR3 nucleotides: TGCGCCAGCAGCTTGGGGCAGGCGGAGACCCAGTACTTC.

V gene TRBV7-2 combines with J gene TRBJ2-7; D remains unclear. Germline V gives CDR1 SGHTA, CDR2 FQGNSA. V was cut by 1 base and J by 3 bases, with 10 bases left in between. CDR3 length equals 14 residues. The CDR3 reads CASSLGAAVYEQYF. CDR3 coding DNA: TGTGCCAGCAGCTTAGGGGCAGCCGTCTACGAGCAGTACTTC.

CDR3 nucleotide sequence: TGTGCCAGCAGCTTTCCAGCGGGGGGGCGGGCGACCCAGTACTTC. Its translation: CASSFPAGGRATQYF. The V and J genes are TRBV11-3 and TRBJ2-5; TRBD2 matches 10 bases. Trimming cost V 3 bases and J 7 bases; bases outside gene matches: 8. Germline V gene lookup returns CDR1 SGHNT and CDR2 YENEEA. The CDR3 length is 15 residues.

This chain uses TRBV7-9 with TRBJ2-7, with 7 bases lining up with TRBD2. This CDR3 has 14 amino acids. The V and J ends lost 3 bases and 2 bases, in that order; junction bases with no gene match: 4. CDR1 SEHNR and CDR2 FQNEAQ come from the germline V gene (reference sequence). DNA of the CDR3: TGTGCCAGCAGCTTGGAGCGGGGAGCCTACGAGCAGTACTTC. It translates to CASSLERGAYEQYF.

The chain employs TRBV30 and TRBJ1-1, with D unresolved. Between the trimmed V and J ends, which lost 1 base and 0 bases, there was a span of 18 bases. In germline, CDR1 is GTSNPN, CDR2 SVGIG (reference sequence). The CDR3 runs to 17 residues. CDR3 DNA sequence: TGTGCCTGGAGTGCGCCTGGCGGTCGATCCATGAACACTGAAGCTTTCTTT. It yields the protein CAWSAPGGRSMNTEAFF.

The rearrangement uses TRBV4-1 and TRBJ2-7; D not resolved. The CDR3 runs 17 residues. V lost 0 bases and J lost 2, with 17 bases in between. Germline V gene data show CDR1 as MGHRA and CDR2 as YSYEKL. Here the CDR3 DNA reads TGCGCCAGCAGCCAAGAAAGGAGTCTCCAAAAGACCTACGAGCAGTACTTC. Its protein is CASSQERSLQKTYEQYF.

This sequence joins TRBV5-1 and TRBJ2-7; 7 bases are a match to TRBD2. CDR3 length equals 15 residues. The germline CDR1 and CDR2 sequences are SGHRS and YFSETQ. V gave up 0 bases and J gave up 9 bases; unmatched junction bases: 12. The CDR3 spells CASSLVSSGGSGQYF. CDR3 DNA: TGCGCCAGCAGCTTGGTGTCTAGCGGTGGGAGTGGGCAGTACTTC.

The rearrangement links TRBV18 to TRBJ1-5, with TRBD1 as a possible D gene (5 bases). Per germline, CDR1 KGHSH and CDR2 LQKENI. The CDR3 length is 16 residues. The V end lost 3 bases, the J end lost 2 bases, and 14 bases lay between the germline ends. CDR3 sequence reads: CASSPFAGNGNQPQHF. The CDR3 region has the DNA TGTGCCAGCTCACCCTTTGCAGGGAATGGCAATCAGCCCCAGCATTTT.

V usage is TRBV9 and J usage is TRBJ2-5; maybe TRBD2 (6 bases). V gave up 0 bases and J gave up 4 bases, with 19 bases separating them. Germline V gene data show CDR1 as SGDLS and CDR2 as YYNGEE. The CDR3 consists of 17 residues. The CDR3 sequence is CASSVGPRTGEGETQYF. The DNA of the CDR3 is TGTGCCAGCAGCGTAGGTCCCCGTACGGGAGAGGGAGAGACCCAGTACTTC.

CDR3 loop: CASTGQGIQPQHF. The CDR3 DNA reads TGTGCCAGCACCGGTCAGGGAATCCAGCCCCAGCATTTT. The chain employs TRBV2 and TRBJ1-5; perhaps TRBD1 as D (5 bases). The length of the CDR3 is 13 residues. Trimming shortened V by 7 bases and J by 7 bases, and 14 bases separated the two germline ends. Looked up from germline, CDR1 is SNHLY and CDR2 is FYNNEI.

CDR3 protein: CASGTSAPQETQYF. DNA for the CDR3: TGTGCCAGCGGGACTAGCGCACCCCAAGAGACCCAGTACTTC. The chain couples TRBV7-9 to TRBJ2-5; the match to TRBD2 covers 10 bases. V dropped 8 bases and J dropped 1; count of bases not matched to a gene: 4. Germline assignment: CDR1 SEHNR and CDR2 FQNEAQ (reference sequence). The CDR3 sequence is 14 residues long. Complete variable domain (other parts from reference TRBV7-9 and TRBJ2-5): DTGVSQNPRHKITKRGQNVTFRCDPISEHNRLYWYRQTLGQGPEFLTYFQNEAQLEKSRLLSDRFSAERPKGSFSTLEIQRTEQGDSAMYLCASGTSAPQETQYFGPGTRLLVL.

In this sample, this clone turned up once. The J gene is TRBJ1-1, the V gene TRBV16; 7 bases match TRBD1. J lost 0 bases, V lost 6 bases, and 7 bases had no gene match. Looked up from germline, CDR1 is KGHSY and CDR2 is FQNENV. The CDR3 spans 15 residues. CDR3 nucleotides: TGTGCCAGCAGTTCGGCAGGGGGATTGAACACTGAAGCTTTCTTT. Translating it yields CASSSAGGLNTEAFF. The full variable domain, with the rest looked up from reference TRBV16 and TRBJ1-1, is GEEVAQTPKHLVRGEGQKAKLYCAPIKGHSYVFWYQQVLKNEFKFLISFQNENVFDETGMPKERFSAKCLPNSPCSLEIQATKLEDSAVYFCASSSAGGLNTEAFFGQGTRLTVV.

This chain uses TRBV5-1 with TRBJ2-2; possible D gene TRBD1, 6 bases. The ends were cut back, 1 base at V and 6 bases at J, with 13 bases in the middle. Per germline, CDR1 SGHRS and CDR2 YFSETQ. CDR3 length: 15 amino acids. The CDR3 bases are TGCGCCAGCAGCTTGAGGTCAGGGGTTTCCGGGGAGCTGTTTTTT. It yields the protein CASSLRSGVSGELFF.

The V and J genes are TRBV30 and TRBJ2-3; TRBD2 matches 8 bases. The CDR3 loop spans 14 amino acids. In germline, CDR1 is GTSNPN, CDR2 SVGIG (reference sequence). With V trimmed by 2 bases and J by 1 base, 2 bases remained unmatched. The CDR3 spells CAWSLREGTDTQYF. The CDR3 bases are TGTGCCTGGAGTTTGCGGGAGGGCACAGATACGCAGTATTTT.

The chain carries TRBV4-1 and TRBJ2-1, with D possibly TRBD2 on 7 matching bases. Trimming left V 2 bases short and J 5 bases short, with 19 bases between. CDR1 is MGHRA and CDR2 is YSYEKL in the germline V gene. The CDR3 spans 17 residues. CDR3 region: CASSQTPAGALNNEQFF. The CDR3 bases are TGCGCCAGCAGCCAAACCCCCGCGGGGGCTCTAAACAATGAGCAGTTCTTC.

The V gene is TRBV7-3, the J gene TRBJ2-3; TRBD2 matches at 9 bases. The CDR3 covers 16 residues. V trimming: 5 bases; J trimming: 5 bases; junction bases outside the gene matches: 11. Germline CDR1 is SGHTA and CDR2 is FQGTGA. CDR3 bases: TGTGCCAGCAGCCCCGGACTGGCGGGAGGGCAAGATACGCAGTATTTT. It specifies CASSPGLAGGQDTQYF.

The chain recombines TRBV5-1 with TRBJ2-1, with 8 bases fitting TRBD1. The V gene's germline CDR1 is SGHRS and CDR2 YFSETQ. The CDR3 runs 16 residues. With 4 bases clipped from V and 5 bases from J, the junction kept 11 bases outside the gene matches. CDR3 loop: CASSTFTGGINNEQFF. CDR3 coding DNA: TGCGCCAGCAGCACCTTCACAGGGGGGATAAACAATGAGCAGTTCTTC.